Following are 10 T cell receptor beta chains from one sample sequenced in a study of blood T cell repertoires in COVID-19. Using immunoSEQ multiplex PCR, the repertoire was profiled, and TCRdb retains in-frame clones only, with some absent. The sample lists around 51,000 clones, approximately 86% occurring once. The sample was peripheral blood. The receptors derive from a woman aged 80 or over with acute or convalescent COVID-19.

The rearrangement uses TRBV4-1 and TRBJ1-4; TRBD1 matches 7 bases. Germline CDR1 is MGHRA and CDR2 is YSYEKL. The V and J ends lost 4 bases and 8 bases, in that order; junction bases with no gene match: 10. This CDR3 has 15 residues. CDR3 in amino acids: CASSPPGQGVEKLFF. CDR3 in DNA: TGCGCCAGCAGCCCCCCCGGGCAGGGGGTAGAAAAACTGTTTTTT.

V gene TRBV18 combines with J gene TRBJ2-3, with 9 bases identical to TRBD1. The CDR3 has 15 amino acids. Germline CDR1 KGHSH, CDR2 LQKENI. V was pared by 5 bases and J by 3 bases, with 6 bases of the junction left unmatched. The CDR3 DNA sequence: TGTGCCAGCTCAGCCGGGACAGGGATAACAGATACGCAGTATTTT. Translating it yields CASSAGTGITDTQYF.

This clone occurred once. The CDR3 protein is CASSPPGTENEKLFF. DNA of the CDR3: TGTGCCAGCAGCCCCCCCGGGACAGAAAATGAAAAACTGTTTTTT. V is TRBV3-1 (or the pseudogene TRBV3-2) and J is TRBJ1-4; 7 nucleotides line up with TRBD1. Germline trimming cut 4 bases from V and 5 bases from J; bases unmatched to any gene: 7. This CDR3 has 15 residues. Germline values: CDR1 LGHDT, CDR2 YNNKEL (reference sequence).

V gene TRBV6-5 combines with J gene TRBJ1-5; D remains ambiguous. The CDR3 sequence is 14 residues long. V lost 0 bases and J lost 4, with 7 bases in between. The germline gives CDR1 MNHEY, CDR2 SVGAGI. Here the CDR3 reads CASSYSTSNQPQHF. The CDR3 nucleotides read TGTGCCAGCAGTTACTCGACATCAAATCAGCCCCAGCATTTT.

This clone was recorded once. The chain employs TRBV19 and TRBJ2-7; TRBD1 agrees at 8 bases. J lost 4 bases, V lost 5 bases, and 7 bases had no gene match. Germline V gives CDR1 LNHDA, CDR2 SQIVND (reference sequence). The CDR3 is 14 residues long. CDR3 in amino acids: CASSPRQGQYEQYF. Written as DNA, the CDR3 is TGTGCCAGTAGTCCCCGACAGGGGCAGTACGAGCAGTACTTC.

The chain carries TRBV23-1 and TRBJ1-4, with D tentatively TRBD1 (5 bases). TRBV23-1 is marked as an open reading frame, function uncertain. V lost 2 bases to trimming and J lost 8 bases, with 30 bases between them. CDR3 length equals 20 residues. The CDR3 DNA reads as TGCGCCAGCAGTCAAGGCCTCCGACCAATGGGGAGCCCCCGGGGGGAAAAACTGTTTTTT. Amino acid sequence: CASSQGLRPMGSPRGEKLFF.

V is TRBV3-1 (or the pseudogene TRBV3-2) and J is TRBJ1-2; 11 nucleotides line up with TRBD1. CDR1 is LGHDT, CDR2 YNNKEL, per germline (reference sequence). CDR3 length equals 14 residues. Trimming removed 3 bases from V and 7 bases from J; junction bases left unmatched: 4. CDR3 amino acids: CASSQDRGQSGYTF. CDR3 DNA sequence: TGTGCCAGCAGCCAGGACAGGGGGCAGAGTGGCTACACCTTC.

The chain has TRBV5-1 and TRBJ1-5; D is perhaps TRBD1 (5 bases). Germline V gene data show CDR1 as SGHRS and CDR2 as YFSETQ. Trimming stripped 0 bases from V and 4 bases from J, with 11 bases between. CDR3 length: 15 residues. As DNA, the CDR3 is TGCGCCAGCAGCTTGGAGGGGTTACGGAATCAGCCCCAGCATTTT. Its translation: CASSLEGLRNQPQHF. Variable domain in full (rest from reference TRBV5-1 and TRBJ1-5): KAGVTQTPRYLIKTRGQQVTLSCSPISGHRSVSWYQQTPGQGLQFLFEYFSETQRNKGNFPGRFSGRQFSNSRSEMNVSTLELGDSALYLCASSLEGLRNQPQHFGDGTRLSIL.

This chain connects TRBV7-9 to TRBJ1-5, with D unresolved. Germline V gene sequence: CDR1 SEHNR, CDR2 FQNEAQ (reference sequence). V was shortened by 0 bases and J by 0 bases, with 3 bases between the two germline ends. The CDR3 consists of 14 residues. The CDR3, as DNA: TGTGCCAGCAGCTTAGCATATAGCAATCAGCCCCAGCATTTT. Encoded protein: CASSLAYSNQPQHF.

The V and J genes are TRBV23-1 and TRBJ2-7, with D uncertain. TRBV23-1 is sorted into the ORF group, with uncertain function. The V end lost 2 bases, the J end lost 1 base, and 9 bases lay between the germline ends. The CDR3 has 14 amino acids. In DNA, the CDR3 is TGCGCCAGCAGTCAAAATTCGGTTTCCTACGAGCAGTACTTC. This codes for CASSQNSVSYEQYF.